Listed below are T cell receptor beta chains from one sample, sequenced in a study of T cells in Graves' hyperthyroidism and ophthalmopathy. TCRdb re-called the multiplex PCR reads through MiXCR, storing one row per CDR3 protein. The profile shows 280,000 or so distinct CDR3 sequences, nearly 15% of them singletons. Sequenced input: blood. These receptors were taken from a woman aged 45-59 years with Graves' hyperthyroidism that later progressed to Graves' ophthalmopathy. The CDR3 runs from the conserved cysteine through the conserved F or W. A D gene is named only where the DNA matches it firmly. Expanded clones are given a class, and other clones once, few, many or no size at all.

v_gene	d_gene	j_gene	abundance	CDR3nt	CDR3aa
TRBV27	TRBD1	TRBJ1-5	many	TGTGCCAGCAGACAATTCGCCGGGACAGGGGGCGGTCAGCCCCAGCATTTT	CASRQFAGTGGGQPQHF
TRBV3-1	TRBD1	TRBJ1-1	many	TGTGCCAGCAGAGAAACAGGGGCGAACACTGAAGCTTTCTTT	CASRETGANTEAFF
TRBV3-1	NA	TRBJ1-2	many	TGTGCCAGCAGCCAATCGGATTCCTCGTATGGCTACACCTTC	CASSQSDSSYGYTF
TRBV6-1	NA	TRBJ2-3	NA	TGTGCCACCTTCGGGGGTCTCTCTAGCACAGATACGCAGTATTTT	CATFGGLSSTDTQYF
TRBV20-1	TRBD1	TRBJ1-4	NA	TGCAGTGCTATAGACAGGGGAATAGCGTTTGGAACTAATGAAAAACTGTTTTTT	CSAIDRGIAFGTNEKLFF
TRBV12-3/TRBV12-4	TRBD1	TRBJ1-5	many	TGTGCCAGCAGTTCGACAGGGGGCGGGCAGCCCCAGCATTTT	CASSSTGGGQPQHF
TRBV7-6	TRBD2	TRBJ2-5	NA	TGTGCCAGCAGCTATAGCGGGGGGGAGACCCAGTACTTC	CASSYSGGETQYF
TRBV5-1	TRBD2	TRBJ2-2	NA	TGCGCCAGCAAGGGCCTAGCGGCGAACACCGGGGAGCTGTTTTTT	CASKGLAANTGELFF
TRBV28	NA	TRBJ2-7	many	TGTGCCAGCAGTACACGCCGGCGGGGCAAATTTTACGAGCAGTACTTC	CASSTRRRGKFYEQYF
TRBV6-1	NA	TRBJ1-5	NA	TGTGCCAGCGGCATACATGGACAGCCCCAGCATTTT	CASGIHGQPQHF
TRBV2	NA	TRBJ2-7	once	TGTGCCAGCAACGCCAAGGGATATCACGAGCAGTACTTC	CASNAKGYHEQYF
TRBV6-1	NA	TRBJ2-6	few	TGTGCCGCGCGGGCTTATTGGCGGGCAGAGGGTGGGGCCAACGTCCTGACTTTC	CAARAYWRAEGGANVLTF
TRBV2	NA	TRBJ1-3	NA	TGTGCCAGCGACCCTTCGGGAAACACCATATATTTT	CASDPSGNTIYF
TRBV29-1	TRBD1	TRBJ2-2	many	TGCAGCGCCCGAACCGGGACAGGGGTCGGGGAGCTGTTTTTT	CSARTGTGVGELFF
TRBV29-1	NA	TRBJ1-5	few	TGCAGCGTTGCAAGCAGGGTAAATCAGCCCCAGCATTTT	CSVASRVNQPQHF
TRBV24-1	NA	TRBJ2-7	many	TGTGCCACCAGTGATCCTCAGGGGGGTCGCGAGCAGTACTTC	CATSDPQGGREQYF
TRBV11-1	NA	TRBJ2-1	few	TGTGCCAGCAGCCCAATGCCCGGGACTCTCTACAATGAGCAGTTCTTC	CASSPMPGTLYNEQFF
TRBV3-1	TRBD2	TRBJ2-1	many	TGTGCCAGCAGCCCGGGACTAGCGGGATTTAGGGAGCAGTTCTTC	CASSPGLAGFREQFF
TRBV27	NA	TRBJ2-7	many	TGTGCCAGCAGTTTTGGGACATATGCCTACGAGCAGTACTTC	CASSFGTYAYEQYF
TRBV10-3	NA	TRBJ2-7	many	TGTGCCATCAGTGTGGCAGGCGTTTACGAGCAGTACTTC	CAISVAGVYEQYF
TRBV5-1	NA	TRBJ2-5	many	TGCGCCAGCACCTTCCAGGGGGGGCCTGAGACCCAGTACTTC	CASTFQGGPETQYF
TRBV5-1	NA	TRBJ1-2	many	TGCGCCAGCAGCTTCTCGGACCCAGCATATGGCTACACCTTC	CASSFSDPAYGYTF
TRBV27	NA	TRBJ1-5	many	TGTGCCAGCCCACCCCAGGGCAGAGGGTATAGCAATCAGCCCCAGCATTTT	CASPPQGRGYSNQPQHF
TRBV5-6	NA	TRBJ2-5	many	TGTGCCAGCAGCTTGGTCCCAGCGGGCACGCGTGAGACCCAGTACTTC	CASSLVPAGTRETQYF
TRBV2	NA	TRBJ2-1	many	TGTGCCAGCATGGGGACAATCGAGGGTGAGCAGTTCTTC	CASMGTIEGEQFF
TRBV6-1	NA	TRBJ1-6	few	TGTGCCAGCAGCCAGGAGAAAGGGACGGCCTACCTCGATAATTCACCCCTCCACTTT	CASSQEKGTAYLDNSPLHF
TRBV27	TRBD1	TRBJ2-3	many	TGTGCCACCAGCCGGACAGGGACAACGGATACGCAGTATTTT	CATSRTGTTDTQYF
TRBV12-3/TRBV12-4	NA	TRBJ1-5	many	TGTGCCAGCAGCAGACAACAGAGTCAGCCCCAGCATTTT	CASSRQQSQPQHF
TRBV11-2	TRBD2	TRBJ2-7	NA	TGTGCCAGCAGCTTAGAACGGGGCGGGAGTTACGAGCAGTACTTC	CASSLERGGSYEQYF
TRBV4-1	TRBD2	TRBJ2-2	few	TGCGCCAGCAGCCAAGATGCGGCTCCGGGACTAGCGGGTTTCGCGAACACCGGGGAGCTGTTTTTT	CASSQDAAPGLAGFANTGELFF
TRBV20-1	NA	TRBJ1-2	NA	TGCAGTGCCAGGAGGGCCGGCGGCTATGGCTACACCTTC	CSARRAGGYGYTF
TRBV16	NA	TRBJ2-2	many	TGTGCCAGCAGCCGTGCAGGGCGGACCGGGGAGCTGTTTTTT	CASSRAGRTGELFF
TRBV20-1	NA	TRBJ1-1	many	TGCAGTGCTCCTTCAGGGGACGCTTTCTTT	CSAPSGDAFF
TRBV20-1	TRBD2	TRBJ2-2	many	TGCAGTGCCTTTCGACTAGCGGGAGGAGCCGGGGAGCTGTTTTTT	CSAFRLAGGAGELFF
TRBV2	NA	TRBJ2-1	many	TGTGCCAGCTGGAAGGAGGCGAACTACAATGAGCAGTTCTTC	CASWKEANYNEQFF
TRBV10-3	TRBD1	TRBJ2-5	many	TGTGCCATCAGTGCCGGGACAGAGGCGAGGAAGACCCAGTACTTC	CAISAGTEARKTQYF
TRBV28	TRBD2	TRBJ2-5	many	TGTGCCAGCAGACGAAATATAGCGGGAGGGACCCAGTACTTC	CASRRNIAGGTQYF
TRBV3-1	NA	TRBJ2-1	many	TGTGCCAGCACCCACGGCCAGGGGGGCTACAATGAGCAGTTCTTC	CASTHGQGGYNEQFF